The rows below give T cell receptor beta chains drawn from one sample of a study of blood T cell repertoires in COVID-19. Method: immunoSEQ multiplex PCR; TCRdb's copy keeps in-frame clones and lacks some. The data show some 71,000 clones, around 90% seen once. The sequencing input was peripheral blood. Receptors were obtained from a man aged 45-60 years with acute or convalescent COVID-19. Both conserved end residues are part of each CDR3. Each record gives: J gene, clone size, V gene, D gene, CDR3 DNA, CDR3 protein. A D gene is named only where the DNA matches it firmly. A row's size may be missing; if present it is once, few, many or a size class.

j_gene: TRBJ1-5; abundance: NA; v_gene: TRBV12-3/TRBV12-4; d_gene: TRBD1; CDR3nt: TGTGCCAGCAGTCCCACAGGGGTCGGCCCCCAGCATTTT; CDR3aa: CASSPTGVGPQHF
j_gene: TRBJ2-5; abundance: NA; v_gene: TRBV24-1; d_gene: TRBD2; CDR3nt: TGTGCCACCAGTGACCGGACTAGCGGGAGGTTGGAGACCCAGTACTTC; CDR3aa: CATSDRTSGRLETQYF
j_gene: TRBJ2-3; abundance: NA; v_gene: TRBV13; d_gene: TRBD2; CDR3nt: TGTGCCAGCGGAATAGCGGGAGAAGTGGCAGATACGCAGTATTTT; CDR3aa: CASGIAGEVADTQYF
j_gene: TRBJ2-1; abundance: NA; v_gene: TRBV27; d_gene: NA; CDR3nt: TGTGCCAGCAGTTTACAATACAGGGTTGGGTTCTACAATGAGCAGTTCTTC; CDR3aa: CASSLQYRVGFYNEQFF
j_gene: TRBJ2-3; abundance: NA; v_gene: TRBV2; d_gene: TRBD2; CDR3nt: TGTGCCAGCAGTGTGGGGCGGGGACTAGCGAGTCGAGATACGCAGTATTTT; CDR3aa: CASSVGRGLASRDTQYF
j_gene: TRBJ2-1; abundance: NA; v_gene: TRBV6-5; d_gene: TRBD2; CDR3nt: TGTGCCAGCAGTTACGCCGGGACTAGCGACTACAATGAGCAGTTCTTC; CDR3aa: CASSYAGTSDYNEQFF
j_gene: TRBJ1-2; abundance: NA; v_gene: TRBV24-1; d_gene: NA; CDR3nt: TGTGCCACCAGTGATTCGACCCCGGGGGGGCTGGGCTATGGCTACACCTTC; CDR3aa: CATSDSTPGGLGYGYTF
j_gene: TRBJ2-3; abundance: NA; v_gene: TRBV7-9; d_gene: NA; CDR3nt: TGTGCCAGCAGCTCCTACGCAGATACGCAGTATTTT; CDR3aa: CASSSYADTQYF
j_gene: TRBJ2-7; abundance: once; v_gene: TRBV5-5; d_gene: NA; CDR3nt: TGTGCCAGCACCCCTCGCGGGGACAGCCCCTACGAGCAGTACTTC; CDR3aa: CASTPRGDSPYEQYF
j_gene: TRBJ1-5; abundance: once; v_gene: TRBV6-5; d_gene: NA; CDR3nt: TGTGCCAGCCCCTATCAGCCCCAGCATTTT; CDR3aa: CASPYQPQHF
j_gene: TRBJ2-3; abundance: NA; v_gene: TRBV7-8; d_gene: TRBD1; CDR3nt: TGTGCCAGCAGCCAAGGACAGGGCACAGATACGCAGTATTTT; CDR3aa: CASSQGQGTDTQYF
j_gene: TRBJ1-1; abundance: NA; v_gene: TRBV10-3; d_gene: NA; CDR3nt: TGTGCCATCAGTGAGTACGGGGGTTTGGCTGAAGCTTTCTTT; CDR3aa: CAISEYGGLAEAFF
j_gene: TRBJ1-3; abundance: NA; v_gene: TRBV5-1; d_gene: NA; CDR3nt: TGCGCCAGCAGCGCCAGGGAATCTGGAAACACCATATATTTT; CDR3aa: CASSARESGNTIYF
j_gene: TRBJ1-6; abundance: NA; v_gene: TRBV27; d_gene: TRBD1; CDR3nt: TGTGCCAGCAGGAAACAGGGGAACAATTCACCCCTCCACTTT; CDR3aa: CASRKQGNNSPLHF
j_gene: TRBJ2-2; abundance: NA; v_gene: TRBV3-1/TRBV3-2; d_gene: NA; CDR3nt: TGTGCCAGCAGCCGGAGGAACACCGGGGAGCTGTTTTTT; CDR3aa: CASSRRNTGELFF
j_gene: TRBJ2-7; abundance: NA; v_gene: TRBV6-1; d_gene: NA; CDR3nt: TGTGCCAGCAGCCGTAACAGGGACTACGAGCAGTACTTC; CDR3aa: CASSRNRDYEQYF
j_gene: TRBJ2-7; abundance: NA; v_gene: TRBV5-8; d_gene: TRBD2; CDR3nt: TGTGCCAGCAGCACCGAAACGTTTCTTGGGACTAGCGGAACTTACGAGCAGTACTTC; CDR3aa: CASSTETFLGTSGTYEQYF
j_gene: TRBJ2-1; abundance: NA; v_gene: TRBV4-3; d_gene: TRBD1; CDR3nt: TGCGCCAGCAGCCAAGGACGACAGGGTTTCTACAATGAGCAGTTCTTC; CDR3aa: CASSQGRQGFYNEQFF
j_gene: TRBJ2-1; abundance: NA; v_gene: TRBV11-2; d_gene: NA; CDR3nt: TGTGCCAGCAGCATTCTCGGAGGACCCCTCTACAATGAGCAGTTCTTC; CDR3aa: CASSILGGPLYNEQFF
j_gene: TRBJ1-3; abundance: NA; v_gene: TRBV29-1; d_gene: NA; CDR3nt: TGCAGCGTTGAAGACTCACAGGATTTTAGAAACACCATATATTTT; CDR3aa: CSVEDSQDFRNTIYF
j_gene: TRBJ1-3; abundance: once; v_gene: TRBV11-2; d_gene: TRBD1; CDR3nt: TGTGCCAGCAGCTCCAGGACAGGGAGCTCTGGAAACACCATATATTTT; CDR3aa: CASSSRTGSSGNTIYF
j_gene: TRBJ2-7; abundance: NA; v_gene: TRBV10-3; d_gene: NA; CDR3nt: TGTGCCATCAGTGACTCAAGGACAAACTACGAGCAGTACTTC; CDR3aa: CAISDSRTNYEQYF
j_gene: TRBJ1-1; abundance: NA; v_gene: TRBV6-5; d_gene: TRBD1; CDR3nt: TGTGCCAGCAGCCGTCAGACAGGGGGCATCACTGAAGCTTTCTTT; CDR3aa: CASSRQTGGITEAFF
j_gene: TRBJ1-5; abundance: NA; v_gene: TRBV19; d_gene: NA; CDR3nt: TGTGCCAGTACCTATCTTGGGGCAGGGAATCAGCCCCAGCATTTT; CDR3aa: CASTYLGAGNQPQHF
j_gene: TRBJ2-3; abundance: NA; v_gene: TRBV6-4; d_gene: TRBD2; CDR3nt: TGTGCCAGCAGACTAGCGGGAGAGGCGGATACGCAGTATTTT; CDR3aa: CASRLAGEADTQYF
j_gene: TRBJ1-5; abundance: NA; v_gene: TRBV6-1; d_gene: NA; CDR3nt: TGTGCCAGCAGTGAACAGGTCAATCAGCCCCAGCATTTT; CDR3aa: CASSEQVNQPQHF
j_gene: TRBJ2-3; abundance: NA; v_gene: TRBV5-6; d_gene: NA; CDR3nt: TGTGCCAGCAGCTTGCTGCAGCGCAGCACAGATACGCAGTATTTT; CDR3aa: CASSLLQRSTDTQYF
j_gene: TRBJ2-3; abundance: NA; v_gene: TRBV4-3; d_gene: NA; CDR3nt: TGCGCCAGCAGCCAAGATTCGTCGGGATCTTACACAGATACGCAGTATTTT; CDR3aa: CASSQDSSGSYTDTQYF
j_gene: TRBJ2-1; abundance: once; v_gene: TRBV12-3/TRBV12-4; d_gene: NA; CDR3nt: TGTGCCAGCAGTTTAATCGGGAATGAGCAGTTCTTC; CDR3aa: CASSLIGNEQFF
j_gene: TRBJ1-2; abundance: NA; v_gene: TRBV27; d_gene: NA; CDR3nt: TGTGCCAGCAGTCCAACCCCCCACAGCTATGGCTACACCTTC; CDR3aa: CASSPTPHSYGYTF
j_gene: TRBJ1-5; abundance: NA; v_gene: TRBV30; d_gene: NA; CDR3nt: TGTGCCTGGAGTGTAACGACAGGCTCCAGTCAGCCCCAACATTTT; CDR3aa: CAWSVTTGSSQPQHF
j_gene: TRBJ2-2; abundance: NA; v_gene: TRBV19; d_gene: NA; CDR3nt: TGTGCCAGTAGTATATTGGGGGCTGCGAACACCGGGGAGCTGTTTTTT; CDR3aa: CASSILGAANTGELFF
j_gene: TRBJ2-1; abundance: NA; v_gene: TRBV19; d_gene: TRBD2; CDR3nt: TGTGCCAGTACCGGGACTAGCGGGAGTGAGCAGTTCTTC; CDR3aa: CASTGTSGSEQFF
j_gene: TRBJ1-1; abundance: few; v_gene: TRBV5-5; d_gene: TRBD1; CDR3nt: TGTGCCAGCAGCTTTACAGGGGAGGAAACTGAAGCTTTCTTT; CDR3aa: CASSFTGEETEAFF
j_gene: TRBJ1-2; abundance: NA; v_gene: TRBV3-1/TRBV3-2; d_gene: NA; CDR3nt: TGTGCCAGCAGCCGACTAGACAGTAGATATGGCTACACCTTC; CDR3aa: CASSRLDSRYGYTF
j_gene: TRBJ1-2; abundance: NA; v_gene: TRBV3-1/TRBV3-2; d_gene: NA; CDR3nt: TGTGCCAGCAGCCAGGAACAGGGAAGCTACACCTTC; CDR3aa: CASSQEQGSYTF
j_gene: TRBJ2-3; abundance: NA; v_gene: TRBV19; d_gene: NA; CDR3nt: TGTGCCAGTAGTATAAACGAAAGAACTGGTACGCAGTATTTT; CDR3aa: CASSINERTGTQYF
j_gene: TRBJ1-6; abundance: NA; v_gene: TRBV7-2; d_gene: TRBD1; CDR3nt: TGTGCCAGCAGACAGGACAGGGGGAATAATTCACCCCTCCACTTT; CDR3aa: CASRQDRGNNSPLHF
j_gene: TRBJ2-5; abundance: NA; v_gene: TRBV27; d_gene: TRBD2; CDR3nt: TGTGCCAGCAGTTTCTGGAAGACTAGCGGCGAGGAGACCCAGTACTTC; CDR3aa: CASSFWKTSGEETQYF
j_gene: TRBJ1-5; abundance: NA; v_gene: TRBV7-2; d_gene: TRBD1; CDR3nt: TGTGCCAGCAGCCTGGACAGGGGGCAGGTTCAGCCCCAGCATTTT; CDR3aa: CASSLDRGQVQPQHF
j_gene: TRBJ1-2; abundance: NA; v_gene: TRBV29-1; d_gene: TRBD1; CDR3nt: TGCAGCGCCTGGGACAGGGTCGGTGGCTACACCTTC; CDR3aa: CSAWDRVGGYTF
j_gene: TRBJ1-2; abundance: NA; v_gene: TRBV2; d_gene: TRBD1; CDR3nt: TGTGCCAGCAGCCCCAGGACAGGCGGCTACACCTTC; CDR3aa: CASSPRTGGYTF
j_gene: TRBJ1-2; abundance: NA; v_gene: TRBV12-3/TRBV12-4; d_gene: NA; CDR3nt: TGTGCCAGCAGCTTTACAGTATTCTATGGCTACACCTTC; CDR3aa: CASSFTVFYGYTF
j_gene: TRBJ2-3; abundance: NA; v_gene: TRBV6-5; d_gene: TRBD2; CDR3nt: TGTGCCAGCAGTTACGAGGCGGGAGACCCGCCAGATACGCAGTATTTT; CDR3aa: CASSYEAGDPPDTQYF
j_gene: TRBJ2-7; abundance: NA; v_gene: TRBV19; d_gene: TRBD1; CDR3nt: TGTGCCAGTAGTAGGGGACAGGCATCCTACGAGCAGTACTTC; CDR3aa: CASSRGQASYEQYF
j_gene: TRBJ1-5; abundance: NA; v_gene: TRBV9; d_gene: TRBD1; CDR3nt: TGTGCCAGCAGCGTACGTCAGGGGGTCATCCATCAGCCCCAGCATTTT; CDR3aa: CASSVRQGVIHQPQHF
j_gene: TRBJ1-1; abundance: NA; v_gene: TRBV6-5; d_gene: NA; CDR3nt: TGTGCCAGCACCCCAGATAGGGGGTTCGCTGAAGCTTTCTTT; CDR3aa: CASTPDRGFAEAFF
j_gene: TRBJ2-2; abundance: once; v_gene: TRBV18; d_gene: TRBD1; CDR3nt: TGTGCCAGCTCGCAGACAGGGAAAAACACCGGGGAGCTGTTTTTT; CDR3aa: CASSQTGKNTGELFF
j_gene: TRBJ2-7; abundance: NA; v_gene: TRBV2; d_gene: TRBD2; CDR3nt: TGTGCCAGCAAAACAGCTAGCGGGAGCTACGAGCAGTACTTC; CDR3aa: CASKTASGSYEQYF
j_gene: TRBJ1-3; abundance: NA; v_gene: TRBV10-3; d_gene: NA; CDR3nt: TGTGCCATCAGTGCTGGGACACGAGGCTCTGGAAACACCATATATTTT; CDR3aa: CAISAGTRGSGNTIYF
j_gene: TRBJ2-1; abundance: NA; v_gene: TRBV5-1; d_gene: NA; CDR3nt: TGCGCCAGCAGCTTGACTGTGTCCTACAATGAGCAGTTCTTC; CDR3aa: CASSLTVSYNEQFF
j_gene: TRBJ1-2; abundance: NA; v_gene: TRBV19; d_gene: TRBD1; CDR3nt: TGTGCCAGTACCGCGGGGACAGCTTATGGCTACACCTTC; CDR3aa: CASTAGTAYGYTF
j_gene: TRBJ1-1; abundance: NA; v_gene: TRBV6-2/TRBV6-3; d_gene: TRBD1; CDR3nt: TGTGCCAGCAGCAGCCGGGACAGCCTGAACACTGAAGCTTTCTTT; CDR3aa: CASSSRDSLNTEAFF
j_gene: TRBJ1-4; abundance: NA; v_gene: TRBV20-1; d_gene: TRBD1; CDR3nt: TGCAGTGCTAGTCCCGGGACAGCGAACGAAAAACTGTTTTTT; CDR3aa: CSASPGTANEKLFF